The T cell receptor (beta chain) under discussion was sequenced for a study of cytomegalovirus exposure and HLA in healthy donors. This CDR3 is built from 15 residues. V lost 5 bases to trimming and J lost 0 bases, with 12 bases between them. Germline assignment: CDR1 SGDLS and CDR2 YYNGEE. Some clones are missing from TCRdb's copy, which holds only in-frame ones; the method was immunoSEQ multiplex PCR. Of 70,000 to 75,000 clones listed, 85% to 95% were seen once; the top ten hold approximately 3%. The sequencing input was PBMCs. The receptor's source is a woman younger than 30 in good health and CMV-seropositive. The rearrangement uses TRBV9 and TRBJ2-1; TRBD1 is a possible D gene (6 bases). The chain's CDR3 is CASRATGSSYNEQFF. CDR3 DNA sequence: TGTGCCAGCAGGGCTACAGGGAGCTCCTACAATGAGCAGTTCTTC.